The 12 T cell receptor beta chains in this list originate from one sample, sequenced in a study of Graves' ophthalmopathy and Graves' hyperthyroidism. Transcripts of RNA were the source for amplifying TCR beta CDR3 regions. HTBI primers served in a first-round RT-PCR, which a second-round multiplex PCR followed. Via MiXCR, TCRdb re-called the multiplex PCR reads, giving one row per CDR3 protein. The table records about 220,000 distinct CDR3 sequences, about a fifth of them present only once. Sample: peripheral blood. All receptors derive from a woman between 45 and 60 years old with Graves' ophthalmopathy.

This clonotype was observed many times. V usage is TRBV7-8 and J usage is TRBJ2-5; 7 bases are shared with TRBD2. The CDR3 covers 15 residues. V trimming: 1 base; J trimming: 1 base; junction bases outside the gene matches: 3. CDR1 and CDR2 from the germline V gene are SGHVS and FQNEAQ. The CDR3 sequence is CASSLGGLRQETQYF. CDR3 coding DNA: TGTGCCAGCAGCTTAGGGGGACTACGCCAAGAGACCCAGTACTTC.

DNA of the CDR3: TGTGCCAGCAGTTTCAGGTTGATGAACACTGAAGCTTTCTTT. This codes for CASSFRLMNTEAFF. The chain links TRBV6-5 to TRBJ1-1; D is undetermined. V lost 4 bases to trimming and J lost 0 bases, with 9 bases between them. The germline gives CDR1 MNHEY, CDR2 SVGAGI. The CDR3 loop spans 14 amino acids.

This clonotype occurred many times. The chain recombines TRBV12-5 with TRBJ1-1, with unresolved D. The CDR3 spans 13 residues. Trimming stripped 6 bases from V and 1 base from J, with 9 bases between. Germline CDR1 and CDR2: LGHNT and FRNRAP. In nucleotides, the CDR3 is TGTGCTAGTGGCCGGGAGGAGAACACTGAAGCTTTCTTT. Translating gives CASGREENTEAFF.

The J gene is TRBJ1-3, the V gene TRBV12-3 or TRBV12-4; D gene ambiguous. Between the trimmed V and J ends, which lost 6 bases and 0 bases, there was a span of 6 bases. The CDR3 has 13 residues. CDR3 sequence: CASSGYSGNTIYF. Here the CDR3 DNA reads TGTGCCAGCAGCGGTTACTCTGGAAACACCATATATTTT.

This clonotype was picked up many times. The chain is built from TRBV5-1 and TRBJ2-2; D may be TRBD1 (6 bases). V shed 4 bases and J shed 1 base, with 8 bases lying between them. Germline V lookup: CDR1 SGHRS, CDR2 YFSETQ. The CDR3 consists of 14 residues. DNA for the CDR3: TGCGCCAGCAGCGTACAGGGGAACACCGGGGAGCTGTTTTTT. Residues: CASSVQGNTGELFF. The full variable domain, completed using reference TRBV5-1 and TRBJ2-2, is KAGVTQTPRYLIKTRGQQVTLSCSPISGHRSVSWYQQTPGQGLQFLFEYFSETQRNKGNFPGRFSGRQFSNSRSEMNVSTLELGDSALYLCASSVQGNTGELFFGEGSRLTVL.

This clonotype was observed at least ten times. The genes are TRBV12-3 or TRBV12-4 and TRBJ1-5, with a possible D match to TRBD1 (6 bases). The CDR3 loop spans 16 amino acids. Trimming shortened V by 3 bases and J by 1 base, and 13 bases separated the two germline ends. CDR3 sequence reads: CASSFGNRASNQPQHF. As DNA, the CDR3 is TGTGCCAGCAGTTTCGGGAACAGGGCGAGCAATCAGCCCCAGCATTTT.

This chain's CDR3 is CASRQGSGGNYGYTF. The CDR3 nucleotides are TGTGCCAGCAGGCAAGGGTCAGGGGGAAACTATGGCTACACCTTC. The rearrangement links TRBV12-3 or TRBV12-4 to TRBJ1-2; 7 bases line up with TRBD1. This CDR3 comprises 15 residues. After removal of 6 bases from V and 2 bases from J, the junction contained 9 bases not matched to a gene.

This clonotype was seen many times. The J gene is TRBJ1-1, the V gene TRBV3-1; D not resolved. Germline-derived CDR1 and CDR2 are LGHDT and YNNKEL (reference sequence). V dropped 0 bases and J dropped 5 bases, with 13 bases sitting between them. This CDR3 contains 15 residues. The CDR3 bases are TGTGCCAGCAGCCAAGACCCCCCCTTTGGGACTGAAGCTTTCTTT. Protein product: CASSQDPPFGTEAFF.

The chain is built from TRBV12-3 or TRBV12-4 and TRBJ2-7, with 9 positions matching TRBD1. After removal of 5 bases from V and 3 bases from J, the junction contained 5 bases not matched to a gene. The CDR3 runs 14 residues. CDR3 sequence (DNA): TGTGCCAGCAGTCTAAGGGACAGGGACTACGAGCAGTACTTC. It is translated as CASSLRDRDYEQYF.

Ten or more counts support this clonotype. The chain carries TRBV19 and TRBJ1-5; D uncertain. The germline V and J ends were trimmed by 3 bases and 6 bases, with 15 bases remaining between them. The CDR3 consists of 15 residues. Germline V lookup: CDR1 LNHDA, CDR2 SQIVND (reference sequence). The CDR3 DNA reads as TGTGCCAGTAGTATCAAGATTAACGGGATTCAGCCCCAGCATTTT. Its translation is CASSIKINGIQPQHF.

The table lists this clonotype with many counts. The chain links TRBV2 to TRBJ2-5; TRBD2 matches 7 bases. The trim removed 6 bases at V and 0 bases at J, leaving 4 bases unmatched. Looked up from germline, CDR1 is SNHLY and CDR2 is FYNNEI. This CDR3 has 14 amino acids. The CDR3 region has the DNA TGTGCCAGCAGCCGGGACTATAACCAAGAGACCCAGTACTTC. It translates to CASSRDYNQETQYF.

This clonotype has at least ten counts. The CDR3: CSARKGTHEQYF. The CDR3 region has the DNA TGCAGTGCTAGGAAGGGGACCCACGAGCAGTACTTC. V usage is TRBV20-1 and J usage is TRBJ2-7; perhaps D is TRBD1 or TRBD2 (5 bases each). Trimming stripped 3 bases from V and 5 bases from J, with 11 bases between. The CDR3 has 12 residues. The germline CDR1 and CDR2 sequences are DFQATT and SNEGSKA (reference sequence).